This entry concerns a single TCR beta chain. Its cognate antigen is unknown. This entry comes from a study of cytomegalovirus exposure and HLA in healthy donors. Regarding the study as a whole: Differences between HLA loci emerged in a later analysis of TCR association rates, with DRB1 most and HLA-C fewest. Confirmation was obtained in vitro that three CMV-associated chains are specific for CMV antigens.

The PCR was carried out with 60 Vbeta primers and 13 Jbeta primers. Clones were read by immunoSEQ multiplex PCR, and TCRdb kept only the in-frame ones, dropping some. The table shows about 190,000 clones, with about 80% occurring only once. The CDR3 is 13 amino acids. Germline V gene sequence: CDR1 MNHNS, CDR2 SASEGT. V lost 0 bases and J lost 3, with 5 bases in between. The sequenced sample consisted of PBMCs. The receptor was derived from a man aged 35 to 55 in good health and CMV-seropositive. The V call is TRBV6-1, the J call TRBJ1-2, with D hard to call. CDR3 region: CASSEAGDYGYTF. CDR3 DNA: TGTGCCAGCAGTGAAGCCGGGGACTATGGCTACACCTTC.